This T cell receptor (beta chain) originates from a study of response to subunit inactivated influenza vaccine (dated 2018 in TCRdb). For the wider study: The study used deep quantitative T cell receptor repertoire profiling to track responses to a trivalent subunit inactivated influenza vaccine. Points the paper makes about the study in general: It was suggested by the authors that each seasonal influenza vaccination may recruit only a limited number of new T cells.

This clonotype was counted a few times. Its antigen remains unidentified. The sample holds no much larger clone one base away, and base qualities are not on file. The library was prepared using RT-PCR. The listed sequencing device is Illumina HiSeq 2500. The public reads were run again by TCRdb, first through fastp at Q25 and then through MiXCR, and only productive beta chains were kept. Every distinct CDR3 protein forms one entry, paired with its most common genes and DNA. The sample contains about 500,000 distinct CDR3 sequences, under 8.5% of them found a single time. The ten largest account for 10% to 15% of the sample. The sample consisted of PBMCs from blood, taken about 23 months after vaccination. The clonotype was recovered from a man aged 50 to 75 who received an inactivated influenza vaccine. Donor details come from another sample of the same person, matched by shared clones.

The CDR3 region: CASRRLAGGANEQFF. The DNA reads as follows: TGCGCCAGCAGAAGACTAGCGGGGGGGGCGAATGAGCAGTTCTTC. The chain couples TRBV10-2 to TRBJ2-1; 14 junctional bases match TRBD2. At the junction V is shortened by 6 bases and J by 7 bases; bases outside the gene matches: 5. Spanning cysteine to phenylalanine, the CDR3 consists of 15 amino acids. The retained sequence is limited to the CDR3, 45 bases, with the frame set at the first base. The germline V gene yields WSHSY for CDR1 and SAAADI for CDR2.